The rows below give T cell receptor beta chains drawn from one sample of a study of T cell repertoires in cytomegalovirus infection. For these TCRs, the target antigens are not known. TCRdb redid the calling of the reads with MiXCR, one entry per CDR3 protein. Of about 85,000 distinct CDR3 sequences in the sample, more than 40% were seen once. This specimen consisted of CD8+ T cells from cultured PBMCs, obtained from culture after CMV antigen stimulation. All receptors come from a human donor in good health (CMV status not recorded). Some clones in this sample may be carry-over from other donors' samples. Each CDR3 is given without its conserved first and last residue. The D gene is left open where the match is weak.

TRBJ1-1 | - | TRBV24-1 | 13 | ATSDSQGGYTEAF
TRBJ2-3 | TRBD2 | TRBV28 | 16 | ASSYPVELAGPTDTQY
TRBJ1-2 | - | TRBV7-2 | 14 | ASSLDGAGTKYGYT
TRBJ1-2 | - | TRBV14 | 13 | ASSQVSGFSYGYT
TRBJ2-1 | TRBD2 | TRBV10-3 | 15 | AISDPSGTSGSDGRF
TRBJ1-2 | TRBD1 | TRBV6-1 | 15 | ASSEALRDRDTYGYT
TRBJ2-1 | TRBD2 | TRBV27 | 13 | ASSLSISGGPEQF
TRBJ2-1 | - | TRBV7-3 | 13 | ASSLPERTDNEQF
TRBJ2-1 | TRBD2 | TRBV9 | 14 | ASSVALADWGNEQF
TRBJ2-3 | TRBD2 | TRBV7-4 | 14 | ASSPRSGRSTDTQY
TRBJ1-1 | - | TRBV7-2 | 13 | ASSLEWERNTEAF
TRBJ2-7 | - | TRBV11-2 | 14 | ASSLIGQVVDHEQY
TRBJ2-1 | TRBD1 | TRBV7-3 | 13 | ASSLGQGMFNEQF
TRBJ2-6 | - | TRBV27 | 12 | ASSRGSGANVLT
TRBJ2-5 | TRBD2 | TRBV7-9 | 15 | ASSLGRARGEKETQY
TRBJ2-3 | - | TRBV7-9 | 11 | ASSPLRTDTQY
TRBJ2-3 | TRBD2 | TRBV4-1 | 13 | ASSQDPGGGDTQY
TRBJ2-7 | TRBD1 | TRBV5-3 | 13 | ASSGDRAIPYEQY
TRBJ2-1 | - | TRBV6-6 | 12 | ASSLASSYNEQF
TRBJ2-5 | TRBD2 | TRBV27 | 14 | ASSQRFGGYQETQY
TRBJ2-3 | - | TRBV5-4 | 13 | ASSLGLPGTDTQY
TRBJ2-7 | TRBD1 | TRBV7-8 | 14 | ASSQNSGTGAYEQY
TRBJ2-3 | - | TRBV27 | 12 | ASSPGSSTDTQY
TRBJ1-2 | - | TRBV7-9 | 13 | ASSLYPRAGYGYT
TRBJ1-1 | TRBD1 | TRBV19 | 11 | ASSGTGRTEAF
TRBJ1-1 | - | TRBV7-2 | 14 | ASSLAAGGIRTEAF